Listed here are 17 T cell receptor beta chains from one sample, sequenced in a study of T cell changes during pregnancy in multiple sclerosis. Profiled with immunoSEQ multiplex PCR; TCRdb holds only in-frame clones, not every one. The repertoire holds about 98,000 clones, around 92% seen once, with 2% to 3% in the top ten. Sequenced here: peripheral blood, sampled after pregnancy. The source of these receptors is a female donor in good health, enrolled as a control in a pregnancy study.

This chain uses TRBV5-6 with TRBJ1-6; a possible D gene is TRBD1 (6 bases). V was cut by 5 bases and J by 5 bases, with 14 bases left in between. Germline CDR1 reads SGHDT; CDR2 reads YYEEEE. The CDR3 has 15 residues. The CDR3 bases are TGTGCCAGCAGGGCCCCAGGGACACATAATTCACCCCTCCACTTT. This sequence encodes CASRAPGTHNSPLHF.

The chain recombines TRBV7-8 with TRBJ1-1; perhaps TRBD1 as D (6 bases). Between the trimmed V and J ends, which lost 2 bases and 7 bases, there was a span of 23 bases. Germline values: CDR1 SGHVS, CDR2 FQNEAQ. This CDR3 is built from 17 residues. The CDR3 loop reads CASSLLGTRALGNEAFF. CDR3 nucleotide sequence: TGTGCCAGCAGCTTATTAGGGACAAGGGCCCTTGGCAATGAAGCTTTCTTT. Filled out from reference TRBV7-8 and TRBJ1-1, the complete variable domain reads GAGVSQSPRYKVAKRGQDVALRCDPISGHVSLFWYQQALGQGPEFLTYFQNEAQLDKSGLPSDRFFAERPEGSVSTLKIQRTQQEDSAVYLCASSLLGTRALGNEAFFGQGTRLTVV.

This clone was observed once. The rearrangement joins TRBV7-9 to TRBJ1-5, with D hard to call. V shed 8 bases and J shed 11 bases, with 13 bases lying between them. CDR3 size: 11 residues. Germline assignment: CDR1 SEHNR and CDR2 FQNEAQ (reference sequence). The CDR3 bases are TGTGCCAGCGCCGGAGAGGGAGCCCAGCATTTT. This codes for CASAGEGAQHF.

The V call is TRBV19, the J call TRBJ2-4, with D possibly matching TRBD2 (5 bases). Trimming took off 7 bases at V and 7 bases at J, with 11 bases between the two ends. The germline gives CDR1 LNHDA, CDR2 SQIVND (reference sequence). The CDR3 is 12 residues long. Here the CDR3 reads CASNGERNIQYF. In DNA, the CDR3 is TGTGCCAGTAACGGTGAGCGGAACATTCAGTACTTC.

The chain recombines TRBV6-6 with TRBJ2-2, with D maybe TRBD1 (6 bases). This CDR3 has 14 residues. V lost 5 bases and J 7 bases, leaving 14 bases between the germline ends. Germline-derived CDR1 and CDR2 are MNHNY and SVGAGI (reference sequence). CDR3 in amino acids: CASSPPRDNGELFF. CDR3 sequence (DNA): TGTGCCAGCAGTCCGCCCAGGGACAACGGGGAGCTGTTTTTT.

The CDR3 region is CASSPTSQNTEAFF. DNA for the CDR3: TGTGCCAGCTCACCCACTTCTCAGAACACTGAAGCTTTCTTT. This chain links TRBV18 with TRBJ1-1; D gene ambiguous. The CDR3 has 14 amino acids. Trimming left V 3 bases short and J 1 base short, with 9 bases between. Per the germline V gene, CDR1 is KGHSH and CDR2 is LQKENI.

Here the CDR3 DNA reads TGTGCCAGCAGGCCGTCGCGGGGGACAGGGGCGGATCAGCCCCAGCATTTT. This gives the protein CASRPSRGTGADQPQHF. The chain employs TRBV21-1 and TRBJ1-5; TRBD1, as called in the table, went unchecked against the DNA. TRBV21-1 is shown as a pseudogene. CDR3 length equals 17 residues.

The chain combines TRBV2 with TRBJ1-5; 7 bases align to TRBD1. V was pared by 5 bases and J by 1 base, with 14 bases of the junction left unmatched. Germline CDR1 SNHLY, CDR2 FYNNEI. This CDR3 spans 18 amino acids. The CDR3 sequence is CASSFPGQMTGSNQPQHF. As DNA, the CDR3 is TGTGCCAGCAGTTTTCCGGGACAGATGACGGGGAGCAATCAGCCCCAGCATTTT.

CDR3 sequence reads: CASSKITDRGSWRSNQPQHF. DNA of the CDR3: TGTGCCAGCAGCAAAATTACGGACAGGGGTTCGTGGCGTAGCAATCAGCCCCAGCATTTT. The chain combines TRBV21-1 with TRBJ1-5; the table's D call, TRBD1, has no DNA check behind it. TRBV21-1 is a known pseudogene. This CDR3 comprises 20 residues.

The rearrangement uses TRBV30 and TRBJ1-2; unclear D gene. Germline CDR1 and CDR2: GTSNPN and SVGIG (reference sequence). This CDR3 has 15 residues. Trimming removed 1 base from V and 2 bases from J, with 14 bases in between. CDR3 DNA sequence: TGTGCCTGGAGTGGGAGGGCTTCGACGAACTATGGCTACACCTTC. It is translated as CAWSGRASTNYGYTF.

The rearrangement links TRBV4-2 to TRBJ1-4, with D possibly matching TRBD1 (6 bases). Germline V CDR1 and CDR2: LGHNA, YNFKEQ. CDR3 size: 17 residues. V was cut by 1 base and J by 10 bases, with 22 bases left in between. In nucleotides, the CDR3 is TGTGCCAGCAGCCAAGTTACAGGGACCACCGCATTTAGAAAACTGTTTTTT. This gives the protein CASSQVTGTTAFRKLFF.

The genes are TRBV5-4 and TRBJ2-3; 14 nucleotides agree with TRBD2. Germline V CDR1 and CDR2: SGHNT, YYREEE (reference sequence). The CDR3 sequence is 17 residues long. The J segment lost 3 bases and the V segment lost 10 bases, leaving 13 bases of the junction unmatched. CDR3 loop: CAAAGLAGAGGTDTQYF. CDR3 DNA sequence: TGTGCCGCCGCGGGACTAGCGGGAGCCGGGGGGACAGATACGCAGTATTTT.

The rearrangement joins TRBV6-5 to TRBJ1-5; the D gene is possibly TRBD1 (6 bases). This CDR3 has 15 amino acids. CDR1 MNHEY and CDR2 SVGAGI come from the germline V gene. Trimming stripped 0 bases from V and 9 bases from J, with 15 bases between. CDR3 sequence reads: CASSYSKQGTWPQHF. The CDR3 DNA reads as TGTGCCAGCAGTTACTCCAAACAGGGAACTTGGCCCCAGCATTTT.

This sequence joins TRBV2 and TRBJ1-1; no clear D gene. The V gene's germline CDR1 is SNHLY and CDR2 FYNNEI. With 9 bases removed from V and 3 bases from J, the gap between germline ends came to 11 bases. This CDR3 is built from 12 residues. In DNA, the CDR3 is TGTGCCAGGCGGTTTCGGGACACTGAAGCTTTCTTT. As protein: CARRFRDTEAFF. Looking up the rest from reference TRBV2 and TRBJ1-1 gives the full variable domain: EPEVTQTPSHQVTQMGQEVILRCVPISNHLYFYWYRQILGQKVEFLVSFYNNEISEKSEIFDDQFSVERPDGSNFTLKIRSTKLEDSAMYFCARRFRDTEAFFGQGTRLTVV.

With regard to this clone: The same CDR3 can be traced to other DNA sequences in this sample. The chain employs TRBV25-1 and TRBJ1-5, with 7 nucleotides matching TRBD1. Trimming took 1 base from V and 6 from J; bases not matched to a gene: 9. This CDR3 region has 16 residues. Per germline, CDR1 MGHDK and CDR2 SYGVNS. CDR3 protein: CASSESGRGHGQPQHF. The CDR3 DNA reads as TGTGCCAGCAGTGAATCAGGTAGGGGGCATGGTCAGCCCCAGCATTTT.

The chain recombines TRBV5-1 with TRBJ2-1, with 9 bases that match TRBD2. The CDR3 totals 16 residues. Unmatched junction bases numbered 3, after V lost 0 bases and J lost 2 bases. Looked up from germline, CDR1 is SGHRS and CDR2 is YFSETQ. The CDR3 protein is CASSLGLAGTYNEQFF. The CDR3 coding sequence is TGCGCCAGCAGCTTGGGGCTAGCGGGGACCTACAATGAGCAGTTCTTC.

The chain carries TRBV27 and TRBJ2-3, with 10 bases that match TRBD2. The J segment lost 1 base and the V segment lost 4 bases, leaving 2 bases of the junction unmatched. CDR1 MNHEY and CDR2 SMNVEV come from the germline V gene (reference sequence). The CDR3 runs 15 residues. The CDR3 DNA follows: TGTGCCAGCAGTTCGCTAGCGGGGGGCACAGATACGCAGTATTTT. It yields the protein CASSSLAGGTDTQYF.